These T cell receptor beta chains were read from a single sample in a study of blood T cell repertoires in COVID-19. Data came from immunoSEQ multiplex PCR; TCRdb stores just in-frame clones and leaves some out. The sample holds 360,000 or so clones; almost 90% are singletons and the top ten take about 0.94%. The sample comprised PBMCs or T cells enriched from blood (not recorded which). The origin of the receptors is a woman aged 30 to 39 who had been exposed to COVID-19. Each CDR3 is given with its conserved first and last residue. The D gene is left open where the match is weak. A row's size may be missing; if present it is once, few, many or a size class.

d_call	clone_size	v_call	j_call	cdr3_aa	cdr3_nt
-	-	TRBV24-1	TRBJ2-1	CATSDFEGSSYNEQFF	TGTGCCACCAGTGATTTTGAGGGTAGCTCCTACAATGAGCAGTTCTTC
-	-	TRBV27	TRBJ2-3	CASSSPGQTHTDTQYF	TGTGCCAGCAGTTCCCCCGGACAGACTCACACAGATACGCAGTATTTT
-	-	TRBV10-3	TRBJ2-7	CAISEQFGEQYF	TGTGCCATCAGTGAACAGTTTGGCGAGCAGTACTTC
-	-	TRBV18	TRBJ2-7	CASSSNGHGEQYF	TGTGCCAGCTCAAGCAATGGGCATGGCGAGCAGTACTTC
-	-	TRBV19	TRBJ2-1	CASSIAGVGSEQFF	TGTGCCAGTAGTATAGCGGGAGTCGGGAGTGAGCAGTTCTTC
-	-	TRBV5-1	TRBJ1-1	CASRDPTGIGTEAFF	TGCGCCAGCAGGGATCCTACAGGGATTGGCACTGAAGCTTTCTTT
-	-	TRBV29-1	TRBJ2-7	CSVAVSSYEQYF	TGCAGCGTTGCGGTTAGCTCCTACGAGCAGTACTTC
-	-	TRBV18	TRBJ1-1	CASSPRAGAGDTEAFF	TGTGCCAGCTCACCAAGGGCAGGGGCAGGTGACACTGAAGCTTTCTTT
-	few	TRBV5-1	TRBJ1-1	CASSFGGALNTEAFF	TGCGCCAGCAGCTTTGGGGGGGCGTTGAACACTGAAGCTTTCTTT
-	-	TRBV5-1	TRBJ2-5	CASSLGRGLQETQYF	TGCGCCAGCAGCTTAGGAAGGGGTCTTCAAGAGACCCAGTACTTC
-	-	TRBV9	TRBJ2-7	CASSVAEGDSYEQYF	TGTGCCAGCAGCGTAGCAGAGGGGGACTCCTACGAGCAGTACTTC
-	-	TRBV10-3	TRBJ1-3	CAINSGHSGNTIYF	TGTGCCATCAACTCGGGACACTCTGGAAACACCATATATTTT
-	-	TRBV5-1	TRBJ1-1	CASSLGRENLNTEAFF	TGCGCCAGCAGCTTGGGCCGGGAAAACTTGAACACTGAAGCTTTCTTT
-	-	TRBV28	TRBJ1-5	CASSSSLGDQPQHF	TGTGCCAGCAGTTCAAGCCTGGGAGATCAGCCCCAGCATTTT
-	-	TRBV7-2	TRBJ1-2	CASSLRGGAGTNYGYTF	TGTGCCAGCAGCTTAAGAGGAGGGGCCGGCACCAACTATGGCTACACCTTC
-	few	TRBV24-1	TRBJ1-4	CATPLLDRQNEKLFF	TGTGCCACCCCATTGCTTGACAGGCAGAATGAAAAACTGTTTTTT
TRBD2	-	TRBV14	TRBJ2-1	CASSQGLAVYNEQFF	TGTGCCAGCAGCCAAGGACTAGCGGTTTACAATGAGCAGTTCTTC
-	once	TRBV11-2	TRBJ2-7	CASSLASLSRIPNEQYF	TGTGCCAGCAGCTTAGCGTCCCTGTCGCGAATACCAAACGAGCAGTACTTC
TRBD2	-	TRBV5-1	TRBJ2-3	CASSLSSGIRTDTQYF	TGCGCCAGCAGCTTGAGCAGCGGGATCCGCACAGATACGCAGTATTTT
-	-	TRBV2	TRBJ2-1	CASSDLGGSYNEQFF	TGTGCCAGCAGTGATTTAGGGGGATCCTACAATGAGCAGTTCTTC
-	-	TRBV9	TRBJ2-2	CASSVSRAVTGELFF	TGTGCCAGCAGCGTGTCCAGGGCGGTCACCGGGGAGCTGTTTTTT
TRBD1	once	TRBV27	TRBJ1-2	CASSPAILRGHGYTF	TGTGCCAGCAGTCCCGCCATCCTCAGGGGGCATGGCTACACCTTC
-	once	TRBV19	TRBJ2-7	CASSYFGDEQYF	TGTGCCAGTAGTTATTTCGGAGACGAGCAGTACTTC
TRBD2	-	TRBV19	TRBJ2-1	CASSISAGGPHEQFF	TGTGCCAGTAGTATTTCGGCGGGAGGGCCCCATGAGCAGTTCTTC
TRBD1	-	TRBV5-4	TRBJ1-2	CASSFPDRGDGYTF	TGTGCCAGCAGCTTTCCCGACAGGGGAGATGGCTACACCTTC
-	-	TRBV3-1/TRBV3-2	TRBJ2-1	CASSYLDRTGEQFF	TGTGCCAGCAGCTACCTAGACAGGACCGGGGAGCAGTTCTTC
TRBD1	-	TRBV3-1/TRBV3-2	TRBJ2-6	CASSQVQGTGANVLTF	TGTGCCAGCAGCCAAGTACAGGGGACTGGGGCCAACGTCCTGACTTTC
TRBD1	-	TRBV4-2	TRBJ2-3	CASSLTMGQGVHTQYF	TGTGCCAGCAGCCTTACAATGGGACAGGGGGTTCATACGCAGTATTTT